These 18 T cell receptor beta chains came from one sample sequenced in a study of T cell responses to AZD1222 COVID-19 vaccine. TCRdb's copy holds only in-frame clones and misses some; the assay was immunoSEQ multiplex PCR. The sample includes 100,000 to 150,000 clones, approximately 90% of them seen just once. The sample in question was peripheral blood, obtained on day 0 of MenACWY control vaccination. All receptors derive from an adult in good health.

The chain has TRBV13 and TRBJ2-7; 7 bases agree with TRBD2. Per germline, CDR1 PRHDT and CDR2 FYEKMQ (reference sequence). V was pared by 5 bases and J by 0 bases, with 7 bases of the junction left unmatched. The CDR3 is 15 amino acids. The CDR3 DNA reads TGTGCCAGCAGCCGTCTAGCGGTTAGCTCCTACGAGCAGTACTTC. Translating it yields CASSRLAVSSYEQYF.

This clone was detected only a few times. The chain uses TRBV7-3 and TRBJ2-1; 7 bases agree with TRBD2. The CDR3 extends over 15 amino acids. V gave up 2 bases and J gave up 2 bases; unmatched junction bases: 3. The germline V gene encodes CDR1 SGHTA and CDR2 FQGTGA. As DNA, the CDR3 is TGTGCCAGCAGCTTATCAGCGGGACCCTACAATGAGCAGTTCTTC. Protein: CASSLSAGPYNEQFF.

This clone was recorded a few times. This CDR3 is CASSLVAGPLGGYTF. The CDR3 nucleotides read TGCGCCAGCAGCTTGGTGGCGGGACCTTTAGGGGGCTACACCTTC. The V and J genes are TRBV5-1 and TRBJ1-2, with a weak D call TRBD1 (5 bases). Trimming took off 0 bases at V and 8 bases at J, with 17 bases between the two ends. Germline CDR1 SGHRS, CDR2 YFSETQ. This CDR3 region has 15 residues.

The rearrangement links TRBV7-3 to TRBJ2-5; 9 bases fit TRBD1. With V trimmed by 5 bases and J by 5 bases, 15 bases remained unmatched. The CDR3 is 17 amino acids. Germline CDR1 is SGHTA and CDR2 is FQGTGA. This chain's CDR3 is CASSLSSGTGPEETQYF. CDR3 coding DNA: TGTGCCAGCAGCCTGTCCTCCGGGACAGGGCCCGAGGAGACCCAGTACTTC.

For the CDR3, the DNA is TGTGCCAGCAGTTACTCGACCCGAGGTCAAAAACTGTTTTTT. Amino acids: CASSYSTRGQKLFF. V usage is TRBV6-2 or TRBV6-3 and J usage is TRBJ1-4, with unresolved D. The CDR3 length is 14 residues. Deletions cut 0 bases from V and 9 bases from J, with 11 bases between. CDR1 and CDR2 from the germline V gene are MNHEY and SVGEGT.

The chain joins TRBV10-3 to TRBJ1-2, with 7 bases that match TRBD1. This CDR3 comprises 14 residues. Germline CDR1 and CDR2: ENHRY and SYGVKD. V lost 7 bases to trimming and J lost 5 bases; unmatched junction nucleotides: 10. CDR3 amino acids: CAITTGTAFYGYTF. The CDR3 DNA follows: TGTGCCATCACTACCGGGACAGCCTTTTATGGCTACACCTTC.

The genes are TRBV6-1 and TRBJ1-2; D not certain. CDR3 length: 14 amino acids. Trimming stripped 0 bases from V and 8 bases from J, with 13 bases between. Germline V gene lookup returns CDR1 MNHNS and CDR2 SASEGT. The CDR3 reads CASSEAQGPKGYTF. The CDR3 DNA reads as TGTGCCAGCAGTGAAGCGCAAGGGCCGAAAGGCTACACCTTC.

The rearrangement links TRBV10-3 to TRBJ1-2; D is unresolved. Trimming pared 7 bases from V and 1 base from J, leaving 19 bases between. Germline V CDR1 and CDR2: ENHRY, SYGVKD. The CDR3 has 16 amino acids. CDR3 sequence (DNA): TGTGCCATCAATAAAAACGTACCGCCGATTAACTATGGCTACACCTTC. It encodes CAINKNVPPINYGYTF.

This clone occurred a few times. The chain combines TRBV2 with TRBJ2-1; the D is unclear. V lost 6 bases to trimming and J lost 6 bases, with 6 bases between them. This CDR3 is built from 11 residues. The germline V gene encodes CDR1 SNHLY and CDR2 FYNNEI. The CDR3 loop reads CASRGVNEQFF. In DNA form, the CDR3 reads TGTGCCAGCAGAGGTGTCAATGAGCAGTTCTTC.

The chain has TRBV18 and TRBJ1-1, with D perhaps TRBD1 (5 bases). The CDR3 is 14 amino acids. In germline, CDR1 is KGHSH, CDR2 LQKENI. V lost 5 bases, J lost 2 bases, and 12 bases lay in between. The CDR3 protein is CASSSGTPNTEAFF. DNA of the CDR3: TGTGCCAGCTCATCGGGGACGCCAAACACTGAAGCTTTCTTT.

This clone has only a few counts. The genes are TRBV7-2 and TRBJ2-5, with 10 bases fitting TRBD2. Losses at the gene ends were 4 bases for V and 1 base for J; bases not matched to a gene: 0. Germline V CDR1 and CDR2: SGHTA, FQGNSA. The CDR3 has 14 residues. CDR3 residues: CASSWTSGQETQYF. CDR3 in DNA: TGTGCCAGCAGCTGGACTAGCGGCCAAGAGACCCAGTACTTC.

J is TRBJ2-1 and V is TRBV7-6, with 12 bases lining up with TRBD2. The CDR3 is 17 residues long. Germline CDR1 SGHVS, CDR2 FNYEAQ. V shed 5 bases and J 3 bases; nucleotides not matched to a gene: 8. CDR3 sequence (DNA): TGTGCCAGCAGCACCCGGACTAGCGGGAAGAGCTACAATGAGCAGTTCTTC. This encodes CASSTRTSGKSYNEQFF. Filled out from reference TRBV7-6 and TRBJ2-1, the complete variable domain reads GAGVSQSPRYKVTKRGQDVALRCDPISGHVSLYWYRQALGQGPEFLTYFNYEAQQDKSGLPNDRFSAERPEGSISTLTIQRTEQRDSAMYRCASSTRTSGKSYNEQFFGPGTRLTVL.

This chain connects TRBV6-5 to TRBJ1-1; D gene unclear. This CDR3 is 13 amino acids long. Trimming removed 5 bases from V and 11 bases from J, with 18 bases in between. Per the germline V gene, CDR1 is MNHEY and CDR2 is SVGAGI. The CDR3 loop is CASSKSFDYGAFF. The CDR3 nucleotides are TGTGCCAGCAGTAAGTCTTTCGATTATGGGGCTTTCTTT.

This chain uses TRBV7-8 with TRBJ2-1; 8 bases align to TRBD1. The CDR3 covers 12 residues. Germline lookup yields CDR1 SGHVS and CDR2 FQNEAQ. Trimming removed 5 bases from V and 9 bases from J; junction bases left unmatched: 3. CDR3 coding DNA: TGTGCCAGCAGCACCAGGGGGCTTGAGCAGTTCTTC. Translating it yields CASSTRGLEQFF.

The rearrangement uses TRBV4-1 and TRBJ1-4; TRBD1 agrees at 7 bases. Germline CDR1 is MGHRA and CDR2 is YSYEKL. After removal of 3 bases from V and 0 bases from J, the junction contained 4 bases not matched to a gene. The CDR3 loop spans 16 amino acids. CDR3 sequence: CASSQGTVATNEKLFF. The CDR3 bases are TGCGCCAGCAGCCAGGGGACAGTTGCAACTAATGAAAAACTGTTTTTT.

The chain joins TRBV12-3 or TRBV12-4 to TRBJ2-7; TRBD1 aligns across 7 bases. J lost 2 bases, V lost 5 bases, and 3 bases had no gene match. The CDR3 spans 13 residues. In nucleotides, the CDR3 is TGTGCCAGCAGTAGACAGGGACCCTACGAGCAGTACTTC. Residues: CASSRQGPYEQYF.

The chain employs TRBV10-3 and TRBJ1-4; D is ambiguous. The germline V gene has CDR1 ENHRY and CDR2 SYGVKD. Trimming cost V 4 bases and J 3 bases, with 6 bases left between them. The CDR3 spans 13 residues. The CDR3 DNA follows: TGTGCCATCAGTGGGGTGGCTAATGAAAAACTGTTTTTT. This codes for CAISGVANEKLFF.

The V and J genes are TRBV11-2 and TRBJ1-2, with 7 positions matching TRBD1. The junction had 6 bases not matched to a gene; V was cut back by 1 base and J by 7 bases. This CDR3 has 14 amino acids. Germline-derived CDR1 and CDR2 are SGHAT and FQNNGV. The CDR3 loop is CASSLVAGGTGYTF. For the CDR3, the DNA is TGTGCCAGCAGCTTAGTGGCAGGGGGAACTGGCTACACCTTC.